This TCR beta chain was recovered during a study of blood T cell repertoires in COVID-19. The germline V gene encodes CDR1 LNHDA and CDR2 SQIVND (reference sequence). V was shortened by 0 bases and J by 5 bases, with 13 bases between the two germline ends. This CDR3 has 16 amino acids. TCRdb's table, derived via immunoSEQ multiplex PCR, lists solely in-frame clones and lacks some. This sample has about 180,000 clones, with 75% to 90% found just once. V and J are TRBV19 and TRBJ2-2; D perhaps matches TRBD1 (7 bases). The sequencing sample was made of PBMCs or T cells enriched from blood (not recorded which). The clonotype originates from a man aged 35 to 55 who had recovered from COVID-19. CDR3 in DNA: TGTGCCAGTAGTATAGATGGGGGGACAGTTACCGGGGAGCTGTTTTTT. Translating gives CASSIDGGTVTGELFF.